This is a list of T cell receptor beta chains from one sample in a study of glioma-infiltrating T cells after dendritic cell vaccination. TCRdb's table, derived via immunoSEQ multiplex PCR, lists solely in-frame clones and lacks some. The data hold around 60,000 clones, with around 85% observed a single time. This specimen was blood, taken after dendritic cell vaccination. All receptors derive from a human donor with glioblastoma. Both conserved end residues are part of each CDR3. Each record gives: clone size, D gene, V gene, J gene, CDR3 protein, CDR3 DNA. The D gene is left open where the match is weak. A clone size is listed for some rows: how often the clone was seen (once, few, many), or a class if it is expanded.

-,-,TRBV5-4,TRBJ1-1,CASSSAQYRNTEAFF,TGTGCCAGCAGCTCGGCTCAATACAGGAACACTGAAGCTTTCTTT
-,-,TRBV4-3,TRBJ2-3,CASSLTSTDTQYF,TGCGCCAGCAGCCTCACTAGTACAGATACGCAGTATTTT
-,TRBD2,TRBV6-5,TRBJ2-5,CASSSGLAGPQETQYF,TGTGCCAGCAGTTCCGGACTAGCGGGACCCCAAGAGACCCAGTACTTC
-,-,TRBV7-9,TRBJ2-2,CASSLAGRGLNTGELFF,TGTGCCAGCAGCTTAGCGGGGCGGGGTTTGAACACCGGGGAGCTGTTTTTT
medium-sized,TRBD1,TRBV6-5,TRBJ1-1,CASNNRGGNTEAFF,TGTGCCAGCAATAACAGGGGCGGGAACACTGAAGCTTTCTTT
-,-,TRBV2,TRBJ2-5,CASSLLGGAMETQYF,TGTGCCAGCAGCCTACTGGGGGGGGCGATGGAGACCCAGTACTTC
-,-,TRBV14,TRBJ2-7,CASSSRQVLTYEQYF,TGTGCCAGCAGCTCTCGACAGGTTTTGACCTACGAGCAGTACTTC
-,-,TRBV19,TRBJ2-5,CASRAQGGSWQETQYF,TGTGCCAGTAGAGCCCAGGGGGGAAGCTGGCAAGAGACCCAGTACTTC
-,-,TRBV5-1,TRBJ2-7,CASKKFTDRVYEQYF,TGCGCCAGCAAAAAATTTACGGACAGAGTCTACGAGCAGTACTTC
-,-,TRBV6-4,TRBJ1-3,CASSDTSKRNTIYF,TGTGCCAGCAGTGACACGAGCAAAAGAAACACCATATATTTT
-,-,TRBV10-3,TRBJ1-2,CAIPSGGYYTF,TGTGCCATACCCTCGGGCGGGTACTACACCTTC
-,-,TRBV4-3,TRBJ1-2,CASSQELGRGAGYTF,TGCGCCAGCAGCCAAGAGTTGGGACGGGGGGCTGGCTACACCTTC
-,TRBD2,TRBV2,TRBJ2-1,CASSVGLAGAYNEQFF,TGTGCCAGCAGTGTAGGGCTAGCGGGGGCCTACAATGAGCAGTTCTTC
-,-,TRBV7-2,TRBJ1-2,CASSEYRVSKGYTF,TGTGCCAGCAGCGAATACAGGGTATCTAAGGGCTACACCTTC
-,-,TRBV2,TRBJ1-2,CASRGGDGYTF,TGTGCCAGCAGGGGGGGGGATGGCTACACCTTC
-,-,TRBV5-1,TRBJ2-5,CASRGTSGFQETQYF,TGCGCCAGCAGAGGGACAAGTGGGTTCCAAGAGACCCAGTACTTC
-,TRBD2,TRBV9,TRBJ2-3,CASSGSGFSTDTQYF,TGTGCCAGCAGTGGTAGCGGGTTTAGCACAGATACGCAGTATTTT
-,-,TRBV11-3,TRBJ2-4,CASSLDSVGAAIQYF,TGTGCCAGCAGCTTAGATAGTGTCGGAGCGGCGATTCAGTACTTC
-,TRBD2,TRBV9,TRBJ2-2,CASSVGSSGGFGELFF,TGTGCCAGCAGCGTAGGATCTAGCGGGGGCTTCGGGGAGCTGTTTTTT
-,-,TRBV19,TRBJ1-5,CASSTGTYSQPQHF,TGTGCCAGTAGTACGGGGACATACAGCCAGCCCCAGCATTTT
-,-,TRBV6-4,TRBJ2-6,CASSAVSGANVLTF,TGTGCCAGCAGTGCGGTTTCTGGGGCCAACGTCCTGACTTTC
few,-,TRBV19,TRBJ2-7,CASSPNTESYEQYF,TGTGCCAGTAGTCCTAATACTGAGAGCTACGAGCAGTACTTC
-,TRBD2,TRBV19,TRBJ2-7,CASRTGGAQPYEQYF,TGTGCCAGTCGGACCGGGGGGGCCCAACCCTACGAGCAGTACTTC
few,-,TRBV18,TRBJ1-1,CASTDRLYTEAFF,TGTGCCAGCACAGACAGACTTTACACTGAAGCTTTCTTT
-,TRBD1,TRBV2,TRBJ1-2,CASRVDREGYGYTF,TGTGCCAGCAGGGTGGACAGGGAAGGCTATGGCTACACCTTC
-,TRBD2,TRBV27,TRBJ2-7,CASRPGGDHYEQYF,TGTGCCAGCAGACCGGGAGGCGACCACTACGAGCAGTACTTC